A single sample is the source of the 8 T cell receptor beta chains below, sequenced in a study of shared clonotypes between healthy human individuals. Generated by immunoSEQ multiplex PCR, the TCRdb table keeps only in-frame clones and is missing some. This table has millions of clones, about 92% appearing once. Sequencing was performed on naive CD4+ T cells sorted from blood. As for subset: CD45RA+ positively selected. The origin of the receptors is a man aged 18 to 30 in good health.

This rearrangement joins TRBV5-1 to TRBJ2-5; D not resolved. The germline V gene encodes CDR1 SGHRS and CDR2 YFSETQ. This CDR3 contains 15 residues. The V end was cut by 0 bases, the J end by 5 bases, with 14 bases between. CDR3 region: CASSLESPNRETQYF. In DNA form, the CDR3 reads TGCGCCAGCAGCTTGGAGAGTCCTAATCGGGAGACCCAGTACTTC.

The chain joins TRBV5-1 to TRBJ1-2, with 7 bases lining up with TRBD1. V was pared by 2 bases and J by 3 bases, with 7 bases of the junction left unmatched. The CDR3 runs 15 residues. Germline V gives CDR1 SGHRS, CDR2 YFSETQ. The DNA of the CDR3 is TGCGCCAGCAGCTTAGTAGAGGGGGCGGACTATGGCTACACCTTC. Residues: CASSLVEGADYGYTF.

The CDR3 DNA is TGTGCCATAAGGACTAGCGCAACCTACGAGCAGTACTTC. Its protein is CAIRTSATYEQYF. The gene calls are TRBV10-3 and TRBJ2-7, with 9 bases fitting TRBD2. Germline assignment: CDR1 ENHRY and CDR2 SYGVKD. CDR3 length: 13 amino acids. Germline trimming cut 9 bases from V and 2 bases from J; bases unmatched to any gene: 5.

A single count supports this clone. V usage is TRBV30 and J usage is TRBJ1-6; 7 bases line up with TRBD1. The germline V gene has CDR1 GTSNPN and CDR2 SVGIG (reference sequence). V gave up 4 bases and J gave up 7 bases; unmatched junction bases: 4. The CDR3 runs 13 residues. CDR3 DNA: TGTGCCTGGACCCGGGGACAGAATTCACCCCTCCACTTT. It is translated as CAWTRGQNSPLHF.

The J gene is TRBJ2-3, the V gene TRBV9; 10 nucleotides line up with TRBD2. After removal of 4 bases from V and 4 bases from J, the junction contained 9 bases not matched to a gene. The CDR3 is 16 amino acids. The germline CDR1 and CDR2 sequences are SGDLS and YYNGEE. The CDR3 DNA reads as TGTGCCAGCAGCTCCAGGCCTAGCGGGAGACCAGATACGCAGTATTTT. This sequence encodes CASSSRPSGRPDTQYF.

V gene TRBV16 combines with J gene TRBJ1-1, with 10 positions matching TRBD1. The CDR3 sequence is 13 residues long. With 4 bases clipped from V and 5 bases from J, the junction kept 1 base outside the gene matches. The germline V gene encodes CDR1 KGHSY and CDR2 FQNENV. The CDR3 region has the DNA TGTGCCAGCAGCCCGGACAGGGGGACTGAAGCTTTCTTT. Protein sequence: CASSPDRGTEAFF.

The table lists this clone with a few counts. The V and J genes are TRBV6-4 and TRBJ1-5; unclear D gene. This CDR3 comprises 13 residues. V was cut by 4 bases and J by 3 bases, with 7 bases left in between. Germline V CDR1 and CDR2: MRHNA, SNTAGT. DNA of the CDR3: TGTGCCAGCAGTGCAGAGTTCAATCAGCCCCAGCATTTT. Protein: CASSAEFNQPQHF.

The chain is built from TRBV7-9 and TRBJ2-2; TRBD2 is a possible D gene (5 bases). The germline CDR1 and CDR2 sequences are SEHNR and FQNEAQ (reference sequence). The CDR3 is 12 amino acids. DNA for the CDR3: TGTGGCGGGCGGAGGAACACCGGGGAGCTGTTTTTT. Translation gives CGGRRNTGELFF.